The 21 T cell receptor beta chains in this list originate from one sample, sequenced in a study of blood T cell repertoires in COVID-19. Sequenced by immunoSEQ multiplex PCR; TCRdb stores in-frame clones only, minus some. The sample shows under 75,000 clones, around 83% of them seen only once. The sample comprised peripheral blood. The source is a human donor in a cohort sampled during active COVID-19.

The chain recombines TRBV19 with TRBJ1-1; 7 bases are a match to TRBD1. Germline V gene lookup returns CDR1 LNHDA and CDR2 SQIVND (reference sequence). The CDR3 covers 15 residues. V shed 0 bases, J shed 3 bases, and the junction held 4 bases outside the gene matches. CDR3 sequence: CASSIETGIDTEAFF. The CDR3 bases are TGTGCCAGTAGTATAGAGACAGGGATTGACACTGAAGCTTTCTTT.

This rearrangement joins TRBV19 to TRBJ1-4, with 7 bases aligning to TRBD1. Germline V gene sequence: CDR1 LNHDA, CDR2 SQIVND (reference sequence). Trimming removed 3 bases from V and 3 bases from J; junction bases left unmatched: 1. The CDR3 consists of 14 residues. CDR3 DNA sequence: TGTGCCAGTAGTATGAGGGGGCCTAATGAAAAACTGTTTTTT. Its translation: CASSMRGPNEKLFF.

The chain combines TRBV7-9 with TRBJ1-2; D gene unclear. This CDR3 has 14 amino acids. Trimming removed 4 bases from V and 4 bases from J, with 13 bases in between. Germline values: CDR1 SEHNR, CDR2 FQNEAQ (reference sequence). CDR3 bases: TGTGCCAGCAGCTCCCACGGGGTTCCCTATGGCTACACCTTC. It translates to CASSSHGVPYGYTF.

In nucleotides, the CDR3 is TGTGCCAGCAGGCTAAACAGATCACCGCAGTACTTC. Translating gives CASRLNRSPQYF. The chain uses TRBV2 and TRBJ2-7; D gene ambiguous. Germline assignment: CDR1 SNHLY and CDR2 FYNNEI. The V gene lost 6 bases and the J gene lost 9 bases, with 15 bases spanning the gap. This CDR3 is built from 12 residues.

The chain joins TRBV2 to TRBJ2-7; TRBD2 aligns across 9 bases. Germline trimming cut 4 bases from V and 3 bases from J; bases unmatched to any gene: 4. CDR3 length equals 14 residues. Germline V gives CDR1 SNHLY, CDR2 FYNNEI. The CDR3 here is CASSGGSGGYEQYF. CDR3 DNA sequence: TGTGCCAGCAGTGGAGGTAGCGGGGGCTACGAGCAGTACTTC.

The J gene is TRBJ1-6, the V gene TRBV12-3 or TRBV12-4; D gene ambiguous. Trimming pared 6 bases from V and 9 bases from J, leaving 9 bases between. CDR3 length: 12 residues. The CDR3 loop is CASSGDVSPLHF. The CDR3 region has the DNA TGTGCCAGCAGCGGGGATGTTTCACCCCTCCACTTT.

The chain couples TRBV6-1 to TRBJ2-3, with D possibly matching TRBD2 (5 bases). Looked up from germline, CDR1 is MNHNS and CDR2 is SASEGT. The CDR3 extends over 14 amino acids. Trimming took 2 bases from V and 1 from J, leaving 7 bases between them. CDR3 residues: CASSERGRTDTQYF. The CDR3 nucleotides read TGTGCCAGCAGTGAACGGGGTCGCACAGATACGCAGTATTTT.

This chain links TRBV5-6 with TRBJ1-1; 8 bases map to TRBD1. Trimming took 3 bases from V and 5 from J; bases not matched to a gene: 9. Germline CDR1 and CDR2: SGHDT and YYEEEE. CDR3 length: 15 amino acids. The chain's CDR3 is CASSSLARDRTEAFF. The CDR3 DNA is TGTGCCAGCAGCTCCCTGGCCCGGGACAGGACTGAAGCTTTCTTT.

V gene TRBV6-5 combines with J gene TRBJ1-2, with D perhaps matching TRBD1 (5 bases). Trimming removed 5 bases at V and 4 bases at J, with 17 bases between. Germline V gene data show CDR1 as MNHEY and CDR2 as SVGAGI. CDR3 size: 15 residues. The CDR3 spells CASSTAGIQGYGYTF. Written as DNA, the CDR3 is TGTGCCAGCAGTACGGCGGGGATCCAGGGCTATGGCTACACCTTC.

The V call is TRBV5-5, the J call TRBJ2-5; 10 bases match TRBD2. The junction had 0 bases not matched to a gene; V was cut back by 2 bases and J by 5 bases. The CDR3 totals 13 residues. Germline CDR1 is SGHKS and CDR2 is YYEKEE (reference sequence). The CDR3 loop reads CASSFSGRETQYF. The CDR3 region has the DNA TGTGCCAGCAGCTTTAGCGGGAGGGAGACCCAGTACTTC.

The chain joins TRBV19 to TRBJ1-4; maybe TRBD1 (6 bases). Per the germline V gene, CDR1 is LNHDA and CDR2 is SQIVND (reference sequence). V gave up 7 bases and J gave up 0 bases, with 15 bases separating them. The CDR3 contains 16 residues. The CDR3 DNA sequence: TGTGCCAGTACCCCGGGACACATTGCAACTAATGAAAAACTGTTTTTT. Translating gives CASTPGHIATNEKLFF. The whole variable domain, remainder taken from reference TRBV19 and TRBJ1-4, is DGGITQSPKYLFRKEGQNVTLSCEQNLNHDAMYWYRQDPGQGLRLIYYSQIVNDFQKGDIAEGYSVSREKKESFPLTVTSAQKNPTAFYLCASTPGHIATNEKLFFGSGTQLSVL.

This clone has more than one count but fewer than ten. V and J are TRBV2 and TRBJ1-6, with 9 bases fitting TRBD1. Germline-derived CDR1 and CDR2 are SNHLY and FYNNEI. The ends lost 3 bases at V and 9 bases at J; junction bases unmatched: 9. The CDR3 totals 16 residues. The CDR3 sequence: CASSDPRTGVFSPLHF. In nucleotides, the CDR3 is TGTGCCAGCAGTGACCCCCGGACAGGGGTATTTTCACCCCTCCACTTT.

The V gene is TRBV6-6, the J gene TRBJ2-3, with a weak D call TRBD1 (5 bases). There are 14 residues in the CDR3. Trimming removed 5 bases at V and 1 base at J, with 10 bases between. CDR1 is MNHNY and CDR2 is SVGAGI in the germline V gene (reference sequence). CDR3 loop: CASSRGSGTDTQYF. CDR3 DNA: TGTGCCAGCAGTAGGGGCTCCGGCACAGATACGCAGTATTTT.

This sequence joins TRBV20-1 and TRBJ2-7; 8 bases map to TRBD2. The CDR3 is 11 amino acids. Germline CDR1 DFQATT, CDR2 SNEGSKA (reference sequence). The V segment lost 7 bases and the J segment 3 bases; nucleotides outside the gene matches: 2. Here the CDR3 reads CSVGGGYEQYF. The CDR3, as DNA: TGCAGTGTCGGGGGGGGCTACGAGCAGTACTTC.

V is TRBV20-1 and J is TRBJ1-4, with TRBD1 as a possible D gene (6 bases). Germline CDR1 DFQATT, CDR2 SNEGSKA (reference sequence). The length of the CDR3 is 15 residues. Deletions cut 3 bases from V and 2 bases from J, with 13 bases between. CDR3 region: CSASNPRGTNEKLFF. In DNA, the CDR3 is TGCAGTGCTAGTAATCCTAGGGGGACTAATGAAAAACTGTTTTTT.

This clone has only a few counts. The chain is built from TRBV2 and TRBJ1-1; D might be TRBD1 (6 bases). Deletions cut 2 bases from V and 1 base from J, with 17 bases between. The CDR3 extends over 17 amino acids. Germline values: CDR1 SNHLY, CDR2 FYNNEI. In DNA, the CDR3 is TGTGCCAGCAGTGAACCCGCCCGACGACAGGAGAACACTGAAGCTTTCTTT. Its translation: CASSEPARRQENTEAFF.

This sequence joins TRBV6-1 and TRBJ2-3, with D maybe TRBD1 (5 bases). V lost 2 bases and J 6 bases, leaving 12 bases between the germline ends. This CDR3 comprises 14 residues. Germline CDR1 and CDR2: MNHNS and SASEGT. Here the CDR3 DNA reads TGTGCCAGCAGTGAAAGGGGCCCCGTGGATACGCAGTATTTT. Amino acid sequence: CASSERGPVDTQYF.

The chain is built from TRBV3-1 (or the pseudogene TRBV3-2) and TRBJ1-5, with TRBD1 matching over 10 bases. Germline V gene data show CDR1 as LGHDT and CDR2 as YNNKEL (reference sequence). The V and J ends lost 0 bases and 3 bases, in that order; junction bases with no gene match: 2. This CDR3 comprises 16 residues. The CDR3 here is CASSQDGTGVNQPQHF. The CDR3 DNA sequence: TGTGCCAGCAGCCAAGACGGGACAGGGGTCAATCAGCCCCAGCATTTT.

This clone was recorded only once. J is TRBJ2-2 and V is TRBV9; 8 bases map to TRBD2. The CDR3 runs 13 residues. The V and J ends lost 2 bases and 6 bases, in that order; junction bases with no gene match: 0. CDR1 and CDR2 (germline): SGDLS, YYNGEE. CDR3 nucleotides: TGTGCCAGCAGCGTCGGGGGGGCCGGGGAGCTGTTTTTT. Protein product: CASSVGGAGELFF.

The V gene is TRBV4-2, the J gene TRBJ2-3; maybe TRBD1 (7 bases). Deletions cut 3 bases from V and 0 bases from J, with 13 bases between. The CDR3 length is 16 residues. CDR1 and CDR2 (germline): LGHNA, YNFKEQ. CDR3: CASSQEGQHSTDTQYF. CDR3 sequence (DNA): TGTGCCAGCAGCCAGGAGGGACAGCATAGCACAGATACGCAGTATTTT.

The chain joins TRBV5-5 to TRBJ2-5, with a weak D call TRBD2 (6 bases). The germline V gene encodes CDR1 SGHKS and CDR2 YYEKEE (reference sequence). Between the trimmed V and J ends, which lost 2 bases and 3 bases, there was a span of 23 bases. The CDR3 extends over 18 amino acids. The DNA of the CDR3 is TGTGCCAGCAGCTTCGGTTTGGCGGGGCCTCTATTAAAAGAGACCCAGTACTTC. As protein: CASSFGLAGPLLKETQYF. The full variable domain, completed using reference TRBV5-5 and TRBJ2-5, is DAGVTQSPTHLIKTRGQQVTLRCSPISGHKSVSWYQQVLGQGPQFIFQYYEKEERGRGNFPDRFSARQFPNYSSELNVNALLLGDSALYLCASSFGLAGPLLKETQYFGPGTRLLVL.